One T cell receptor (beta chain) is described in this entry. The sample belongs to a study of technical replicates of blood from a handful of donors. The V end was cut by 5 bases, the J end by 0 bases, with 12 bases between. CDR1 is SGHTA, CDR2 FQGTGA, per germline. The CDR3 is 15 residues long. TCRdb keeps only in-frame clones here, not all; method: immunoSEQ multiplex PCR. The data contain 100,000 or so clones, under 96% of them seen just once; the ten biggest clones take up 0.2% to 0.25%. The material sequenced was T cells isolated from PBMCs. This chain uses TRBV7-3 with TRBJ2-3; D is perhaps TRBD1 (6 bases). This receptor was taken from a human donor in good health. CDR3 sequence: CASSPIQGSTDTQYF. CDR3 in DNA: TGTGCCAGCAGCCCAATACAGGGTAGCACAGATACGCAGTATTTT.